The 14 T cell receptor beta chains reported below all come from one sample, sequenced in a study of PD-1 blockade in classical Hodgkin lymphoma. Sequenced by immunoSEQ multiplex PCR; TCRdb stores in-frame clones only, minus some. Of approximately 12,000 clones in the sample, around 80% were seen once. Exposure to brentuximab vedotin varied, and each patient had relapsed following autologous stem cell transplantation. The sample in question was peripheral blood mononuclear cells (PBMCs), obtained at baseline. The receptor set was obtained from a human donor with classical Hodgkin lymphoma.

By its share, this clone is medium-sized. The rearrangement joins TRBV19 to TRBJ1-1; D unresolved. V shed 5 bases and J shed 4 bases, with 14 bases lying between them. The CDR3 spans 14 residues. From germline, CDR1 is LNHDA and CDR2 SQIVND (reference sequence). The CDR3 protein is CASSGSRGVTEAFF. The CDR3 coding sequence is TGTGCCAGTAGTGGATCCCGGGGTGTCACTGAAGCTTTCTTT. The full variable domain, completed using reference TRBV19 and TRBJ1-1, is DGGITQSPKYLFRKEGQNVTLSCEQNLNHDAMYWYRQDPGQGLRLIYYSQIVNDFQKGDIAEGYSVSREKKESFPLTVTSAQKNPTAFYLCASSGSRGVTEAFFGQGTRLTVV.

The gene calls are TRBV4-1 and TRBJ1-4, with unresolved D. The germline V and J ends were trimmed by 1 base and 9 bases, with 12 bases remaining between them. The CDR3 is 14 residues long. Germline loops: CDR1 MGHRA, CDR2 YSYEKL. CDR3 sequence: CASSQGWELKKLFF. In DNA, the CDR3 is TGCGCCAGCAGCCAAGGGTGGGAATTGAAAAAACTGTTTTTT.

The genes are TRBV5-1 and TRBJ2-5; D perhaps matches TRBD2 (5 bases). V was shortened by 1 base and J by 2 bases, with 15 bases between the two germline ends. The length of the CDR3 is 16 residues. Germline V gene lookup returns CDR1 SGHRS and CDR2 YFSETQ. The CDR3 bases are TGCGCCAGCAGCTTGTGGGCAGCGGATTATCAAGAGACCCAGTACTTC. Amino acid sequence: CASSLWAADYQETQYF.

V and J are TRBV5-4 and TRBJ2-1; 9 bases align to TRBD2. The V gene's germline CDR1 is SGHNT and CDR2 YYREEE (reference sequence). CDR3 size: 16 residues. V lost 0 bases, J lost 2 bases, and 3 bases stayed unmatched. The CDR3 loop reads CASSLAGGGAYNEQFF. The CDR3 DNA reads as TGTGCCAGCAGCTTGGCTGGCGGGGGGGCCTACAATGAGCAGTTCTTC.

This clone was observed a few times. The chain has TRBV27 and TRBJ2-5, with no clear D. Trimming shortened V by 6 bases and J by 2 bases, and 10 bases separated the two germline ends. Per germline, CDR1 MNHEY and CDR2 SMNVEV (reference sequence). The CDR3 consists of 13 residues. CDR3: CASSRVVQETQYF. DNA of the CDR3: TGTGCCAGCAGCCGAGTGGTACAAGAGACCCAGTACTTC.

The V and J genes are TRBV6-1 and TRBJ2-6, with D uncertain. CDR1 and CDR2 from the germline V gene are MNHNS and SASEGT. V lost 2 bases and J lost 0, with 8 bases in between. The CDR3 has 16 amino acids. CDR3 in DNA: TGTGCCAGCAGTGAAATGGTCAGCTCTGGGGCCAACGTCCTGACTTTC. Amino acids: CASSEMVSSGANVLTF.

This clone was seen once. V usage is TRBV5-6 and J usage is TRBJ2-2; no reliable D call. Germline V gene lookup returns CDR1 SGHDT and CDR2 YYEEEE. The CDR3 is 15 amino acids. Trimming shortened V by 1 base and J by 4 bases, and 11 bases separated the two germline ends. The CDR3 DNA follows: TGTGCCAGCAGCTTGATGAAGCGTGGCACCGGGGAGCTGTTTTTT. Amino acids: CASSLMKRGTGELFF.

This clone has just a few counts. This chain connects TRBV10-1 to TRBJ2-6, with 8 positions matching TRBD1. Per the germline V gene, CDR1 is WNHNN and CDR2 is SYGVQD (reference sequence). This CDR3 contains 17 residues. Trimming cost V 3 bases and J 4 bases; bases outside gene matches: 8. The CDR3: CASSDIQGAEGANVLTF. The CDR3 DNA follows: TGCGCCAGCAGTGATATTCAGGGGGCGGAGGGGGCCAACGTCCTGACTTTC.

CDR3 residues: CASRMETGNYGYTF. The CDR3 nucleotides are TGCGCCAGCAGGATGGAGACAGGGAACTATGGCTACACCTTC. J is TRBJ1-2 and V is TRBV5-1; 7 bases fit TRBD1. Trimming at V came to 5 bases and at J to 2 bases, leaving 6 bases not matched to a gene. The CDR3 covers 14 residues. CDR1 and CDR2 from the germline V gene are SGHRS and YFSETQ.

The chain couples TRBV6-1 to TRBJ1-1; D is ambiguous. V was pared by 3 bases and J by 0 bases, with 17 bases between. This CDR3 is built from 17 residues. Germline V gene sequence: CDR1 MNHNS, CDR2 SASEGT. CDR3 loop: CASSDSIMGRLNTEAFF. CDR3 DNA sequence: TGTGCCAGCAGTGATAGTATAATGGGCAGGCTGAACACTGAAGCTTTCTTT.

CDR3 in DNA: TGTGCCAGCTCACGGCAGATAACAACTAATGAAAAACTGTTTTTT. Translation: CASSRQITTNEKLFF. The chain employs TRBV18 and TRBJ1-4; no definite D call. V was trimmed by 4 bases and J by 0 bases, leaving 9 bases between them. The CDR3 length is 15 residues. CDR1 KGHSH and CDR2 LQKENI come from the germline V gene.

V gene TRBV5-1 combines with J gene TRBJ2-1; D remains unclear. V lost 0 bases and J lost 5, with 12 bases in between. Germline V gene data show CDR1 as SGHRS and CDR2 as YFSETQ. This CDR3 region has 15 residues. This chain's CDR3 is CASSLVLPQNNEQFF. In DNA form, the CDR3 reads TGCGCCAGCAGCTTGGTACTACCACAAAACAATGAGCAGTTCTTC.

This sequence joins TRBV19 and TRBJ1-6; D not certain. Trimming pared 2 bases from V and 7 bases from J, leaving 18 bases between. The germline CDR1 and CDR2 sequences are LNHDA and SQIVND (reference sequence). The CDR3 consists of 17 residues. The CDR3 here is CASSISRGTRVNSPLHF. The CDR3 DNA reads TGTGCCAGTAGTATATCGCGGGGAACGCGAGTAAATTCACCCCTCCACTTT.

This clone was seen a single time. J is TRBJ2-2 and V is TRBV7-2; TRBD2 is a possible D gene (5 bases). CDR1 SGHTA and CDR2 FQGNSA come from the germline V gene. The CDR3 spans 15 residues. V lost 5 bases, J lost 4 bases, and 14 bases lay in between. CDR3 loop: CASSRTGLSTGELFF. The DNA of the CDR3 is TGTGCCAGCAGCCGGACCGGACTCTCCACCGGGGAGCTGTTTTTT.